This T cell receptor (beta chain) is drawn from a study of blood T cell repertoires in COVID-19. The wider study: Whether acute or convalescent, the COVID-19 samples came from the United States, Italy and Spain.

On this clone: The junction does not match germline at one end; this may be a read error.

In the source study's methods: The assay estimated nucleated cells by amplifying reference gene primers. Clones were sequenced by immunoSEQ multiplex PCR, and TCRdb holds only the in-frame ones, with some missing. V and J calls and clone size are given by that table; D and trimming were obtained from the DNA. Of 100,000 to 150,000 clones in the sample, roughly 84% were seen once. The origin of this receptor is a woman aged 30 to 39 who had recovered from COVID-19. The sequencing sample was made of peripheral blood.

In DNA form, the CDR3 reads TGTGCCACCAGCGGAGAGGGCTCATTTGCCGCAAAACTGTTTTTT. Translating gives CATSGEGSFAAKLFF. The V and J genes are TRBV15 and TRBJ1-4; no reliable D call. Germline V gene data show CDR1 as LNHNV and CDR2 as YYDKDF (reference sequence). CDR3 length equals 15 residues.